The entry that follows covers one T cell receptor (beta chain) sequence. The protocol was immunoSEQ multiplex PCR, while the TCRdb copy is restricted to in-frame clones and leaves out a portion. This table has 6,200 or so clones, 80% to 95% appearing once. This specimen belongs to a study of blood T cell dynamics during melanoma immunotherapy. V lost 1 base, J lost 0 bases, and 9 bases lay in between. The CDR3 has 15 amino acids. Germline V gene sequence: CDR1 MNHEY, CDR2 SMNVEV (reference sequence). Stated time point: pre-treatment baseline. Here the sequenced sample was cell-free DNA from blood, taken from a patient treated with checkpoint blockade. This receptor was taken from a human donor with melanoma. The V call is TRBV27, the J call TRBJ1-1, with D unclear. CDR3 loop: CASSLFNSLNTEAFF. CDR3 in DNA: TGTGCCAGCAGTTTATTTAACAGCCTGAACACTGAAGCTTTCTTT.